Listed here are 28 T cell receptor beta chains from one sample, sequenced in a study of shared clonotypes between healthy human individuals. Produced via immunoSEQ multiplex PCR; TCRdb's table is partial and in-frame only. The table lists some 2,500,000 clones, approximately 90% of them singletons, with 0.37% in the top ten. The sample consisted of naive CD4+ T cells from PBMCs. Subset specified: CD45RA+ positively selected. These receptors all come from a man between 18 and 35 years old in good health. Some clones in this sample may be carry-over from other donors' samples.

This chain joins TRBV27 and TRBJ2-7, with TRBD1 identical over 10 bases. CDR1 MNHEY and CDR2 SMNVEV come from the germline V gene (reference sequence). J gave up 2 bases and V 6 bases, and 13 bases lay outside the gene matches. The CDR3 consists of 17 residues. For the CDR3, the DNA is TGTGCCAGCAGCATATTCGGGGCGGGGACAGGGGCCTACGAGCAGTACTTC. Translated: CASSIFGAGTGAYEQYF.

This chain uses TRBV18 with TRBJ1-5; D gene uncertain. CDR1 is KGHSH, CDR2 LQKENI, per germline. This CDR3 comprises 16 residues. The V and J ends lost 1 base and 3 bases respectively, with 13 bases between them. For the CDR3, the DNA is TGTGCCAGCTCACCACAGTATAGACAAGACAATCAGCCCCAGCATTTT. Protein product: CASSPQYRQDNQPQHF.

The gene calls are TRBV7-8 and TRBJ1-2, with D unresolved. Trimming took 2 bases from V and 4 from J, leaving 11 bases between them. The CDR3 spans 14 residues. Germline CDR1 is SGHVS and CDR2 is FQNEAQ. The DNA for the CDR3 is TGTGCCAGCAGCTTATTGGCAGGCACCTATGGCTACACCTTC. Translating gives CASSLLAGTYGYTF.

This chain uses TRBV27 with TRBJ1-2; possibly TRBD1 for D (6 bases). V lost 7 bases and J lost 2, with 11 bases in between. CDR1 is MNHEY, CDR2 SMNVEV, per germline (reference sequence). The CDR3 contains 13 residues. CDR3 DNA: TGTGCCAGCAAGCAGGGGCTGAACTATGGCTACACCTTC. Its translation: CASKQGLNYGYTF.

The chain employs TRBV7-3 and TRBJ2-3, with D uncertain. The CDR3 spans 14 residues. Germline values: CDR1 SGHTA, CDR2 FQGTGA. Between the trimmed V and J ends, which lost 1 base and 4 bases, there was a span of 9 bases. CDR3 region: CASSLNRVSDTQYF. The DNA of the CDR3 is TGTGCCAGCAGCTTAAATCGAGTTTCAGATACGCAGTATTTT.

V gene TRBV14 combines with J gene TRBJ2-1; 8 bases match TRBD1. CDR1 SGHDN and CDR2 FVKESK come from the germline V gene. Unmatched junction bases numbered 7, after V lost 3 bases and J lost 3 bases. This CDR3 comprises 16 residues. DNA of the CDR3: TGTGCCAGCAGCCAGAGAGTGGGACAGGTCTACAATGAGCAGTTCTTC. This encodes CASSQRVGQVYNEQFF.

This chain links TRBV5-1 with TRBJ1-2; D uncertain. V gave up 0 bases and J gave up 6 bases, with 18 bases separating them. Germline CDR1 reads SGHRS; CDR2 reads YFSETQ. The CDR3 spans 16 residues. The CDR3, as DNA: TGCGCCAGCAGCTTGGTTTCGTGGCGGGATTCGGATGGCTACACCTTC. Its protein is CASSLVSWRDSDGYTF.

The V call is TRBV29-1, the J call TRBJ2-1; no definite D call. CDR3 length: 13 residues. V gave up 4 bases and J gave up 5 bases, with 12 bases separating them. The germline V gene has CDR1 SQVTM and CDR2 ANQGSEA. CDR3 DNA: TGCAGCGTTGGGTGGTACGCCAACAATGAGCAGTTCTTC. Its translation: CSVGWYANNEQFF.

This sequence joins TRBV28 and TRBJ1-1; weak D call: TRBD1 (6 bases). Germline V lookup: CDR1 MDHEN, CDR2 SYDVKM. The CDR3 covers 14 residues. The V and J ends lost 6 bases and 5 bases respectively, with 16 bases between them. CDR3 DNA: TGTGCCAGCAGACTCGCGTTGGGGGCAACTGAAGCTTTCTTT. Its translation is CASRLALGATEAFF.

In nucleotides, the CDR3 is TGCGCCAGCAGCCAAAAGGGGACAGGTTGGAACACCATATATTTT. This gives the protein CASSQKGTGWNTIYF. The gene calls are TRBV4-1 and TRBJ1-3, with 8 bases matching TRBD1. V was clipped by 2 bases and J by 7 bases; unmatched bases: 7. This CDR3 spans 15 amino acids. Germline V CDR1 and CDR2: MGHRA, YSYEKL.

In DNA form, the CDR3 reads TGTGCCAGCAGCTTGGATAGGACTGAAGCTTTCTTT. Translation gives CASSLDRTEAFF. The chain carries TRBV5-5 and TRBJ1-1; D is uncertain. Trimming shortened V by 0 bases and J by 5 bases, and 5 bases separated the two germline ends. The CDR3 is made up of 12 amino acids. Germline V lookup: CDR1 SGHKS, CDR2 YYEKEE (reference sequence).

The chain couples TRBV7-2 to TRBJ1-3; a weak D match, TRBD1 (6 bases). CDR1 and CDR2 from the germline V gene are SGHTA and FQGNSA. V gave up 5 bases and J gave up 5 bases, with 19 bases separating them. This CDR3 is 16 amino acids long. The DNA of the CDR3 is TGTGCCAGCAGCCCCTCTCCCAGGGGTGTTAGAAACACCATATATTTT. It codes for CASSPSPRGVRNTIYF.

The chain carries TRBV4-3 and TRBJ1-1; perhaps TRBD1 as D (6 bases). This CDR3 region has 13 residues. Germline V gene lookup returns CDR1 LGHNA and CDR2 YSLEER. Trimming shortened V by 0 bases and J by 10 bases, and 12 bases separated the two germline ends. The CDR3 nucleotides are TGCGCCAGCAGCCAAGACAGGGGCGGGGGAGCTTTCTTT. Its translation: CASSQDRGGGAFF.

Here the CDR3 DNA reads TGTGCCAGTAGGGGCGGCAGGGACGTTCAGCCCCAGCATTTT. Its translation is CASRGGRDVQPQHF. The rearrangement uses TRBV19 and TRBJ1-5; D may be TRBD1 (5 bases). Trimming pared 6 bases from V and 6 bases from J, leaving 15 bases between. The CDR3 covers 14 residues. In germline, CDR1 is LNHDA, CDR2 SQIVND (reference sequence).

CDR3 residues: CASSPEGNQETQYF. CDR3 sequence (DNA): TGTGCCAGCAGCCCCGAGGGAAACCAAGAGACCCAGTACTTC. V is TRBV5-4 and J is TRBJ2-5; maybe TRBD2 (5 bases). This CDR3 region has 14 residues. The germline CDR1 and CDR2 sequences are SGHNT and YYREEE (reference sequence). Between the trimmed V and J ends, which lost 4 bases and 0 bases, there was a span of 10 bases.

The V gene is TRBV18, the J gene TRBJ1-1; D possibly corresponds to TRBD1 (5 bases). CDR1 is KGHSH, CDR2 LQKENI, per germline. The CDR3 is 14 amino acids. V was shortened by 3 bases and J by 3 bases, with 11 bases between the two germline ends. CDR3 nucleotides: TGTGCCAGCTCACCCGGGACCGCTCACACTGAAGCTTTCTTT. Amino acids: CASSPGTAHTEAFF.

This rearrangement joins TRBV11-3 to TRBJ2-1, with 7 bases identical to TRBD2. The CDR3 runs to 18 residues. V shed 4 bases and J 0 bases; nucleotides not matched to a gene: 12. CDR1 is SGHNT and CDR2 is YENEEA in the germline V gene. The CDR3 region has the DNA TGTGCCAGCAGCTCCTGGGATAGTAGCGGGCTCTCCTACAATGAGCAGTTCTTC. This sequence encodes CASSSWDSSGLSYNEQFF.

A single count supports this clone. The CDR3 here is CASSYTRISYEQYF. The CDR3 nucleotides are TGTGCCAGCAGTTACACTAGGATATCCTACGAGCAGTACTTC. The J gene is TRBJ2-7, the V gene TRBV6-6; weak D call: TRBD2 (5 bases). The germline V and J ends were trimmed by 2 bases and 1 base, with 9 bases remaining between them. CDR3 length: 14 amino acids. Germline assignment: CDR1 MNHNY and CDR2 SVGAGI (reference sequence).

CDR3 region: CASTGTTTYNEQFF. In nucleotides, the CDR3 is TGTGCCAGCACCGGGACTACAACCTACAATGAGCAGTTCTTC. This chain connects TRBV2 to TRBJ2-1, with 7 positions matching TRBD2. Germline-derived CDR1 and CDR2 are SNHLY and FYNNEI. Unmatched junction bases numbered 5, after V lost 7 bases and J lost 2 bases. The CDR3 is 14 amino acids.

The chain couples TRBV28 to TRBJ1-5, with a weak D call TRBD1 (6 bases). CDR3 length equals 16 residues. With 7 bases removed from V and 0 bases from J, the gap between germline ends came to 16 bases. Germline loops: CDR1 MDHEN, CDR2 SYDVKM. The CDR3 reads CASNQGTPRSNQPQHF. CDR3 DNA sequence: TGTGCCAGCAACCAAGGGACACCTCGTAGCAATCAGCCCCAGCATTTT.

This chain links TRBV20-1 with TRBJ1-5, with no clear D. V lost 6 bases to trimming and J lost 3 bases, with 6 bases between them. The CDR3 sequence is 11 residues long. The germline V gene has CDR1 DFQATT and CDR2 SNEGSKA (reference sequence). CDR3: CSAGLNQPQHF. CDR3 coding DNA: TGCAGTGCGGGCCTCAATCAGCCCCAGCATTTT.

The chain employs TRBV4-1 and TRBJ2-7, with 9 positions matching TRBD1. The CDR3 covers 16 residues. V lost 4 bases, J lost 5 bases, and 12 bases stayed unmatched. CDR1 is MGHRA, CDR2 YSYEKL, per germline. DNA for the CDR3: TGCGCCAGCAGCCTACCGGGACAGGGTAGGTCCCACGAGCAGTACTTC. It translates to CASSLPGQGRSHEQYF.

The CDR3: CASSSRPNTEAFF. In nucleotides, the CDR3 is TGTGCCAGCAGCTCCCGTCCAAACACTGAAGCTTTCTTT. The chain is built from TRBV9 and TRBJ1-1; D gene unclear. CDR3 length: 13 residues. Germline V gene sequence: CDR1 SGDLS, CDR2 YYNGEE. V was shortened by 4 bases and J by 2 bases, with 9 bases between the two germline ends.

The rearrangement uses TRBV28 and TRBJ2-3, with a weak D call TRBD1 (6 bases). Per the germline V gene, CDR1 is MDHEN and CDR2 is SYDVKM. This CDR3 spans 14 amino acids. V was shortened by 5 bases and J by 4 bases, with 13 bases between the two germline ends. The chain's CDR3 is CASSLTQGADTQYF. In DNA, the CDR3 is TGTGCCAGCAGTCTAACACAGGGCGCAGATACGCAGTATTTT.

The rearrangement joins TRBV14 to TRBJ2-2, with D possibly being TRBD1 (5 bases). CDR1 SGHDN and CDR2 FVKESK come from the germline V gene. Trimming pared 1 base from V and 0 bases from J, leaving 6 bases between. This CDR3 has 15 amino acids. The DNA of the CDR3 is TGTGCCAGCAGCCAAGGACAGTCGAACACCGGGGAGCTGTTTTTT. Its translation: CASSQGQSNTGELFF. The variable domain in full, with the rest retrieved from reference TRBV14 and TRBJ2-2, is EAGVTQFPSHSVIEKGQTVTLRCDPISGHDNLYWYRRVMGKEIKFLLHFVKESKQDESGMPNNRFLAERTGGTYSTLKVQPAELEDSGVYFCASSQGQSNTGELFFGEGSRLTVL.

The gene calls are TRBV12-2 and TRBJ2-7; the D call TRBD2 from the table was never checked on the DNA. TRBV12-2 is a pseudogene segment. The CDR3 contains 14 residues. The CDR3 DNA sequence: TGTGCAAGTCGCCGGCGGGACCACTCCTACGAGCAGTACTTC. Translated, it gives CASRRRDHSYEQYF.

In DNA form, the CDR3 reads TGCGCCAGCAGCTTGGCTAGCGTGCTCGACTACGAGCAGTACTTC. It specifies CASSLASVLDYEQYF. The chain carries TRBV5-1 and TRBJ2-7; D may be TRBD2 (6 bases). In germline, CDR1 is SGHRS, CDR2 YFSETQ. V lost 0 bases, J lost 3 bases, and 13 bases lay in between. This CDR3 has 15 residues.

J is TRBJ2-7 and V is TRBV5-1; D is possibly TRBD1 (5 bases). CDR3 size: 14 residues. CDR1 is SGHRS and CDR2 is YFSETQ in the germline V gene. The V gene lost 0 bases and the J gene lost 4 bases, with 11 bases spanning the gap. CDR3 nucleotides: TGCGCCAGCAGCTTGGGCAGGGTTGAGTACGAGCAGTACTTC. Its translation: CASSLGRVEYEQYF.